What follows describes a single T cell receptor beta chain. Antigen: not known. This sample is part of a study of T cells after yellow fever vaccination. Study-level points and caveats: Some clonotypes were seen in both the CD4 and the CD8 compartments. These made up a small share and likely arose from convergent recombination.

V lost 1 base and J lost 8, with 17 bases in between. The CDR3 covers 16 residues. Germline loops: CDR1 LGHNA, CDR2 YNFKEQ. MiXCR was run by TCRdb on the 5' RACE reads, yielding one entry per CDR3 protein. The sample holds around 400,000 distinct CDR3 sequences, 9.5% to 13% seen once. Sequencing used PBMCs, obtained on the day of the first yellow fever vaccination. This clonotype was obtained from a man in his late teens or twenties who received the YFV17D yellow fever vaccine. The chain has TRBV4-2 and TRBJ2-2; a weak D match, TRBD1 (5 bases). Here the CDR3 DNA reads TGTGCCAGCAGCCAAGCTCGGCAGGGTGGAGCTGGGGAGCTGTTTTTT. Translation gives CASSQARQGGAGELFF.